These T cell receptor beta chains were read from a single sample in a study of blood T cells in healthy people across ages. MiXCR, applied by TCRdb to the 5' RACE reads, yields one record per CDR3 protein. The sample yields about 970,000 distinct CDR3 sequences, roughly 51% seen once. The source material was blood. These TCRs come from a woman aged 60-70 years in good health. Each CDR3 is given with its conserved first and last residue. Each record gives: CDR3 DNA, CDR3 protein, V gene, D gene, clone size, J gene. A D gene is named only where the DNA matches it firmly. Clone size is not always given. Where it is, it says once, few, many or a class for expanded clones.

TGTGCCAGCAGTTACTCGACTACGCCCCCTAATGAAAAACTGTTTTTT CASSYSTTPPNEKLFF TRBV6-5 - - TRBJ1-4
TGTGCCAGCAGCTTGGGGGAGACAGGGAGGACTGAAGCTTTCTTT CASSLGETGRTEAFF TRBV5-6 TRBD1 - TRBJ1-1
TGTGCCAGCAGCTTAAAGGGAAAGGATGAAAAACTGTTTTTT CASSLKGKDEKLFF TRBV7-2 - - TRBJ1-4
TGCAGCGAGCGGACAGGGGGTCCCTACAATGAGCAGTTCTTC CSERTGGPYNEQFF TRBV29-1 TRBD1 - TRBJ2-1
TGTGCCAGCGGGGTCTCTAGCGGGGGTTTCTACGAGCAGTACTTC CASGVSSGGFYEQYF TRBV6-1 TRBD2 - TRBJ2-7
TGTGCCATCAGTGACCCAGGGGAAAAGGGCACAGATACGCAGTATTTT CAISDPGEKGTDTQYF TRBV10-3 - few TRBJ2-3
TGCAGCGTTAGGGGCGTCAGAGGGACCTCCACTGAAGCTTTCTTT CSVRGVRGTSTEAFF TRBV29-1 - once TRBJ1-1
TGCAGTGCATTCGGCTGGGGCGAAGCTTTCTTT CSAFGWGEAFF TRBV20-1 - - TRBJ1-1
TGCAGTGCTAGAGTTGCGGCCTCCTACAATGAGCAGTTCTTC CSARVAASYNEQFF TRBV20-1 - once TRBJ2-1
TGCAGCGTTGAAAACAACTCCTACGAGCAGTTCTTC CSVENNSYEQFF TRBV29-1 - - TRBJ2-1
TGCAGTGCTAGCGGTGGCAGGGGGACGGGTAATGAGCAGTTCTTC CSASGGRGTGNEQFF TRBV20-1 TRBD1 - TRBJ2-1
TGTGCCAGCAGCAACCCTCACCGGGACAGGGTCCACGAGCAGTACTTC CASSNPHRDRVHEQYF TRBV12-3/TRBV12-4 TRBD1 - TRBJ2-7
TGCAGTGCTAGAGATCCCGGGACACCCTACAATGAGCAGTTCTTC CSARDPGTPYNEQFF TRBV20-1 - once TRBJ2-1
TGTGCCAGCAGTTCACAGGGACTTGAAGCTTTCTTT CASSSQGLEAFF TRBV28 - - TRBJ1-1
TGTGCCAGTCCCCCGGGACACGGAGCGAACACTGAAGCTTTCTTT CASPPGHGANTEAFF TRBV28 - - TRBJ1-1
TGTGCCACATCGGGCCCAAACCCCGTCTATGGCTACACCTTC CATSGPNPVYGYTF TRBV15 - many TRBJ1-2
TGCGCCAGCAGCCAAAACGGACAGTTGGTTGCAACTAATGAAAAACTGTTTTTT CASSQNGQLVATNEKLFF TRBV4-3 - - TRBJ1-4
TGCAGCGTTGGACAGGGGGCAGGAGATACGCAGTATTTT CSVGQGAGDTQYF TRBV29-1 TRBD1 - TRBJ2-3
TGCAGTGCTACCGGTGGGACCTACAATGAGCAGTTCTTC CSATGGTYNEQFF TRBV20-1 - - TRBJ2-1
TGTGCCAGCGTGCACAGCGGGATAGGCAATGAGCAGTTCTTC CASVHSGIGNEQFF TRBV7-8 TRBD2 - TRBJ2-1
TGTGCCAGCAGCTTATCGGTTTTGGGGAGGGGCGAACCAACCTACGAGCAGTACTTC CASSLSVLGRGEPTYEQYF TRBV7-9 TRBD2 few TRBJ2-7
TGTGCCAGCAGTGAATTTCAGGGTTTCACAGATACGCAGTATTTT CASSEFQGFTDTQYF TRBV25-1 - - TRBJ2-3
TGTGCCAGCAGTCCTGACAGGGCCCTTACCTACGAGCAGTACTTC CASSPDRALTYEQYF TRBV28 TRBD1 - TRBJ2-7
TGTGCCAGCAGCTCTAGCGGGAGTTCAAGCGAGCAGTACTTC CASSSSGSSSEQYF TRBV7-9 TRBD2 - TRBJ2-7
TGCGCCAGCAGTCCGGGACTAGCGGGAGTGGTTGACAATGAGCAGTTCTTC CASSPGLAGVVDNEQFF TRBV10-1 TRBD2 - TRBJ2-1
TGCAGTGCCACTACCACAGATACGCAGTATTTT CSATTTDTQYF TRBV20-1 - few TRBJ2-3
TGTGCCAGCAGCCAAGTAGCCAGCGGGAGAGGAAGGCCGTACTTC CASSQVASGRGRPYF TRBV14 TRBD2 - TRBJ2-5
TGCAGTGTCCCAGGGGGTATCCGCGAGCAGTTCTTC CSVPGGIREQFF TRBV20-1 TRBD1 - TRBJ2-1
TGTGCCAGCAGGTTTGAGGGAATGGGGTATACGCAGTATTTT CASRFEGMGYTQYF TRBV27 - - TRBJ2-3
TGTGCCAGCACTTTTACAGGCAATCAGCCCCAGCATTTT CASTFTGNQPQHF TRBV12-3/TRBV12-4 - few TRBJ1-5
TGTGCCAGCAGCCAAAAGGACGGCCCCTACGAGCAGTACTTC CASSQKDGPYEQYF TRBV11-2 - - TRBJ2-7
TGCGCCAGCAGCCAGTTACTAGCTTACGAGCAGTTCTTC CASSQLLAYEQFF TRBV4-3 - - TRBJ2-1
TGTGCCAGCAGCCGTACAGGGGTTGGGGCCAACGTCCTGACTTTC CASSRTGVGANVLTF TRBV7-3 TRBD1 few TRBJ2-6
TGTGCCAGCAGCCCAGACCCATACTACGAGCAGTACTTC CASSPDPYYEQYF TRBV27 - few TRBJ2-7
TGTGCCAGTAGTATATTGTCCGGGGCGGAGATCCCAACTACCGAGCAGTACTTC CASSILSGAEIPTTEQYF TRBV19 - - TRBJ2-7
TGTGCCAGCAGTGTTGGTGGTGGCTACACCTTC CASSVGGGYTF TRBV25-1 - - TRBJ1-2
TGCGCCAGCAGCCAAGAAGGGGGACCACTTGCAGATACGCAGTATTTT CASSQEGGPLADTQYF TRBV4-3 - few TRBJ2-3
TGTGCCAGCAGCTGGGCCCGGGACAGGGGCCCTGGTAAGCAGTACTTC CASSWARDRGPGKQYF TRBV7-9 TRBD1 few TRBJ2-4